A selection of T cell receptor beta chains follows, all from one sample in a study of Ad26.COV2.S vaccination and SARS-CoV-2 variants. Only in-frame clones appear in the TCRdb table, and some are missing; sequencing was by immunoSEQ multiplex PCR. The table has roughly 320,000 clones, 80% to 90% seen once; the top ten hold roughly 3.2%. The starting material was peripheral blood, obtained in a trial of Ad26.COV2.S vaccine versus placebo. Source of these receptors: a person between 18 and 65 years old who received the Ad26.COV2.S COVID-19 vaccine or a placebo. Each CDR3 is given with its conserved first and last residue. The order of the fields is V gene, clone size, J gene, D gene, CDR3 protein, CDR3 DNA. A D gene is named only where the DNA matches it firmly. A row's size may be missing; if present it is once, few, many or a size class.

V: TRBV5-8
size: .
J: TRBJ1-6
D: .
CDR3: CASSLDGTGPDPLHF
DNA: TGTGCCAGCAGCTTGGACGGGACCGGCCCTGATCCCCTCCACTTT

V: TRBV6-5
size: .
J: TRBJ2-7
D: TRBD2
CDR3: CASILWAGRENEQYF
DNA: TGTGCCAGCATCCTTTGGGCAGGGAGGGAAAACGAGCAGTACTTC

V: TRBV7-9
size: many
J: TRBJ1-1
D: .
CDR3: CASSLAASAEAFF
DNA: TGTGCCAGCAGCTTAGCGGCCTCCGCTGAAGCTTTCTTT

V: TRBV14
size: few
J: TRBJ2-3
D: TRBD2
CDR3: CASSQGLAGRTDTQYF
DNA: TGTGCCAGCAGCCAAGGACTAGCGGGGAGGACAGATACGCAGTATTTT

V: TRBV18
size: .
J: TRBJ1-6
D: .
CDR3: CASSPNSNSHNLHF
DNA: TGTGCCAGCTCACCAAATTCTAATTCCCATAACCTCCACTTT

V: TRBV5-4
size: .
J: TRBJ1-1
D: .
CDR3: CASSLGPQNTEAFF
DNA: TGTGCCAGCAGCTTGGGGCCGCAGAACACTGAAGCTTTCTTT

V: TRBV27
size: .
J: TRBJ2-1
D: .
CDR3: CASSNGGPYNEQFF
DNA: TGTGCCAGCAGTAACGGGGGGCCCTACAATGAGCAGTTCTTC

V: TRBV14
size: once
J: TRBJ2-3
D: .
CDR3: CASSQVRGSDTQYF
DNA: TGTGCCAGCAGCCAAGTCAGGGGATCAGATACGCAGTATTTT

V: TRBV6-5
size: .
J: TRBJ1-2
D: .
CDR3: CASSYLHSLTGYTF
DNA: TGTGCCAGCAGTTACCTCCACTCGCTCACTGGCTACACCTTC

V: TRBV27
size: .
J: TRBJ2-3
D: .
CDR3: CASGNTGKGTDTQYF
DNA: TGTGCCAGCGGAAATACAGGCAAGGGCACAGATACGCAGTATTTT

V: TRBV4-2
size: .
J: TRBJ1-1
D: TRBD1
CDR3: CASSQTGQGDTEAFF
DNA: TGTGCCAGCAGCCAAACGGGACAGGGCGACACTGAAGCTTTCTTT

V: TRBV14
size: .
J: TRBJ2-3
D: .
CDR3: CASSSTHWPDTQYF
DNA: TGTGCCAGCAGCTCCACCCATTGGCCAGATACGCAGTATTTT

V: TRBV5-1
size: .
J: TRBJ1-3
D: TRBD1
CDR3: CASSGQPPASFSGNTIYF
DNA: TGCGCCAGCTCGGGACAGCCGCCCGCATCCTTCTCTGGAAACACCATATATTTT

V: TRBV7-8
size: .
J: TRBJ2-1
D: TRBD2
CDR3: CASSLEAGGLYNEQFF
DNA: TGTGCCAGCAGCTTAGAGGCGGGGGGACTTTACAATGAGCAGTTCTTC

V: TRBV19
size: .
J: TRBJ2-5
D: TRBD1
CDR3: CASSIPPRDSEFQETQYF
DNA: TGTGCCAGTAGTATACCCCCCCGGGACAGCGAGTTTCAAGAGACCCAGTACTTC

V: TRBV7-9
size: .
J: TRBJ1-4
D: .
CDR3: CASSSDRFANEKLFF
DNA: TGTGCCAGCAGCTCCGACCGTTTCGCTAATGAAAAACTGTTTTTT

V: TRBV6-1
size: .
J: TRBJ2-3
D: .
CDR3: CASSEHGRPSTDTQYF
DNA: TGTGCCAGCAGTGAACACGGTCGGCCTAGCACAGATACGCAGTATTTT

V: TRBV10-3
size: .
J: TRBJ2-1
D: TRBD1
CDR3: CAISSQGAGNEQFF
DNA: TGTGCCATCAGTTCACAGGGGGCTGGGAATGAGCAGTTCTTC

V: TRBV4-1
size: .
J: TRBJ1-6
D: .
CDR3: CASSQDGNFISYNSPLHF
DNA: TGCGCCAGCAGCCAAGACGGAAATTTCATCTCCTATAATTCACCCCTCCACTTT

V: TRBV6-4
size: once
J: TRBJ1-5
D: .
CDR3: CASSGGLGQPQHF
DNA: TGTGCCAGCAGCGGGGGTTTAGGACAGCCCCAGCATTTT

V: TRBV15
size: .
J: TRBJ1-2
D: .
CDR3: CATSRDLGELYGYTF
DNA: TGTGCCACCAGCAGAGATCTCGGGGAACTCTATGGCTACACCTTC

V: TRBV27
size: .
J: TRBJ1-1
D: .
CDR3: CASSSYRDNAEAFF
DNA: TGTGCCAGCAGTTCCTACAGGGATAACGCTGAAGCTTTCTTT

V: TRBV4-2
size: .
J: TRBJ1-2
D: .
CDR3: CASSQLDKDRGYTF
DNA: TGTGCCAGCAGCCAACTGGACAAGGACCGAGGCTACACCTTC

V: TRBV4-1
size: .
J: TRBJ1-5
D: TRBD1
CDR3: CASSHPRTGGFGNQPQHF
DNA: TGCGCCAGCAGCCACCCCAGGACAGGGGGATTTGGCAATCAGCCCCAGCATTTT

V: TRBV5-6
size: .
J: TRBJ2-3
D: TRBD2
CDR3: CASSPFSGGITDTQYF
DNA: TGTGCCAGCAGCCCTTTTAGCGGGGGCATCACAGATACGCAGTATTTT

V: TRBV6-2/TRBV6-3
size: .
J: TRBJ1-5
D: .
CDR3: CASSYSMSSNQPQHF
DNA: TGTGCCAGCAGTTACTCAATGTCAAGCAATCAGCCCCAGCATTTT

V: TRBV3-1/TRBV3-2
size: .
J: TRBJ2-7
D: TRBD2
CDR3: CASSQGGYWAGGPAYEQYF
DNA: TGTGCCAGCAGCCAAGGGGGATATTGGGCGGGGGGACCCGCCTACGAGCAGTACTTC

V: TRBV6-6
size: .
J: TRBJ1-1
D: .
CDR3: CASGQSTEAFF
DNA: TGTGCCAGCGGACAAAGCACTGAAGCTTTCTTT

V: TRBV11-2
size: .
J: TRBJ2-3
D: .
CDR3: CASSSEGRITDTQYF
DNA: TGTGCCAGCAGCTCCGAGGGCCGTATAACAGATACGCAGTATTTT

V: TRBV4-1
size: .
J: TRBJ2-1
D: .
CDR3: CASSQVRNNEQFF
DNA: TGCGCCAGCAGCCAAGTACGGAACAATGAGCAGTTCTTC

V: TRBV30
size: .
J: TRBJ1-5
D: .
CDR3: CAWSGSYQASQPQHF
DNA: TGTGCCTGGAGTGGGTCCTACCAGGCTAGTCAGCCCCAGCATTTT

V: TRBV30
size: .
J: TRBJ2-1
D: TRBD2
CDR3: CAWSITSGGYNEQFF
DNA: TGTGCCTGGAGTATAACTAGCGGGGGATACAATGAGCAGTTCTTC

V: TRBV7-3
size: once
J: TRBJ1-6
D: TRBD1
CDR3: CASSSSVRGGRFGNSPLHF
DNA: TGTGCCAGCAGCTCGTCCGTTCGAGGGGGCCGGTTTGGGAATTCACCCCTCCACTTT

V: TRBV6-6
size: .
J: TRBJ2-3
D: .
CDR3: CASSYSQVHTDTQYF
DNA: TGTGCCAGCAGTTACTCTCAGGTGCACACAGATACGCAGTATTTT

V: TRBV2
size: .
J: TRBJ2-7
D: TRBD1
CDR3: CASSETLGTANVISYEQYF
DNA: TGTGCCAGCAGTGAAACTTTAGGGACAGCCAACGTAATCTCCTACGAGCAGTACTTC

V: TRBV6-1
size: .
J: TRBJ2-7
D: .
CDR3: CASSESVPQDEQYF
DNA: TGTGCCAGCAGTGAATCAGTGCCACAAGACGAGCAGTACTTC